The rows below give T cell receptor beta chains drawn from one sample of a study of T cells in Graves' hyperthyroidism and ophthalmopathy. MiXCR, applied by TCRdb to the multiplex PCR reads, yields one record per CDR3 protein. The top ten clones hold 8.9% of a sample with roughly 800,000 distinct CDR3 sequences, about 38% of them seen once. The sample consisted of blood. These receptors were collected from a man aged 18 to 29 with Graves' hyperthyroidism. CDR3s include the opening cysteine and the closing phenylalanine or tryptophan. A D gene is named only where the DNA matches it firmly. Where a row states a size, it is once, few, many or the class of an expanded clone; other rows omit it.

v_gene	abundance	d_gene	j_gene	CDR3aa	CDR3nt
TRBV15	many	-	TRBJ1-4	CATSSVVAGLAEKLFF	TGTGCCACCAGCAGTGTTGTTGCAGGGTTGGCGGAAAAACTGTTTTTT
TRBV20-1	-	TRBD1	TRBJ2-7	CSASLRAQKSRTGRSYEQYF	TGCAGTGCTAGCCTGCGGGCTCAAAAGAGCCGGACAGGTCGCTCCTACGAGCAGTACTTC
TRBV29-1	many	TRBD1	TRBJ2-7	CSARDRLTSYEQYF	TGCAGCGCACGGGACAGGTTAACTTCCTACGAGCAGTACTTC
TRBV7-2	-	-	TRBJ1-1	CASGAYIQGGAFF	TGTGCCAGCGGCGCCTATATACAGGGAGGGGCTTTCTTT
TRBV5-1	few	TRBD1	TRBJ1-2	CASSSGQPGRGLHGYTF	TGCGCCAGCAGCTCGGGACAGCCCGGTCGGGGACTTCATGGCTACACCTTC
TRBV28	few	-	TRBJ2-7	CASSFAIGVKEQYF	TGTGCCAGCAGTTTCGCAATAGGTGTGAAAGAGCAGTACTTC
TRBV14	-	TRBD2	TRBJ2-5	CASSQDTAGGRRYGTQYF	TGTGCCAGCAGCCAAGATACGGCGGGAGGGAGAAGATATGGGACCCAGTACTTC
TRBV6-1	-	-	TRBJ2-6	CASRIGANVLTF	TGTGCCAGCAGGATTGGGGCCAACGTCCTGACTTTC
TRBV13	-	-	TRBJ1-1	CATRGSTEAFF	TGTGCCACCAGGGGCTCCACTGAAGCTTTCTTT
TRBV6-1	-	-	TRBJ1-6	CASSVIGLMGSPLHF	TGTGCCAGCAGTGTAATAGGACTAATGGGGTCACCCCTCCACTTT
TRBV19	-	-	TRBJ1-4	CASSNPNRAYNEKLFF	TGTGCCAGTAGTAACCCGAACAGGGCTTATAATGAAAAACTGTTTTTT
TRBV12-3/TRBV12-4	-	-	TRBJ2-7	CASRRDNYEQYF	TGTGCCAGCAGGAGAGATAACTACGAGCAGTACTTC
TRBV20-1	-	-	TRBJ1-1	CSAAQVEAFF	TGCAGTGCAGCACAGGTTGAAGCTTTCTTT
TRBV7-3	many	-	TRBJ2-5	CASSLSVAKGETQYF	TGTGCCAGCAGCTTATCGGTCGCCAAGGGGGAGACCCAGTACTTC
TRBV9	-	TRBD2	TRBJ2-7	CASSVGTTPLEQYF	TGTGCCAGCAGCGTCGGGACTACCCCTCTCGAGCAGTACTTC
TRBV29-1	-	-	TRBJ2-7	CSVDDGVDEQYF	TGCAGCGTTGACGACGGGGTAGATGAGCAGTACTTC
TRBV7-9	-	-	TRBJ2-7	CACSLGTSRSEQYF	TGTGCCTGCAGCTTAGGGACCTCCCGGAGCGAGCAGTACTTC
TRBV10-3	-	-	TRBJ1-2	CAIRPGHIYGYTF	TGTGCCATCAGACCGGGACACATCTATGGCTACACCTTC
TRBV20-1	few	-	TRBJ1-5	CSALTGTGNQPQHF	TGCAGTGCCCTAACCGGGACGGGTAATCAGCCCCAGCATTTT
TRBV5-1	few	-	TRBJ2-7	CASSVSLQEEQYF	TGCGCCAGCAGCGTATCCCTCCAAGAGGAGCAGTACTTC